This T cell receptor beta chain was captured in a study of blood T cell repertoires in COVID-19. On this clone itself: This sample includes further DNA sequences coding for the same CDR3.

The CDR3 length is 13 residues. Trimming took 0 bases from V and 4 from J, leaving 8 bases between them. Germline V gives CDR1 SGDLS, CDR2 YYNGEE. The protocol was immunoSEQ multiplex PCR, while the TCRdb copy is restricted to in-frame clones and leaves out a portion. This table holds around 140,000 clones, approximately 81% found once. This chain uses TRBV9 with TRBJ2-7; D is possibly TRBD2 (6 bases). The TCR comes from a man in his 60s with acute or convalescent COVID-19. Input material: peripheral blood. Written as DNA, the CDR3 is TGTGCCAGCAGCGTAGGGGGGGTTTACGAGCAGTACTTC. This gives the protein CASSVGGVYEQYF.